This T cell receptor beta chain is from a study of shared clonotypes between healthy human individuals. Findings and caveats of the study: Some clonotypes were shared by all four sorted-subset donors, while others were not shared. The non-shared ones had lower generation probabilities than the shared ones.

A note on this clone: Its antigen is not known.

Naive-designated CD8 cells lacked CD45RO, were positively enriched for CCR7, and omitted terminally differentiated effector memory CD45RA+ cells. Sequencing used immunoSEQ multiplex PCR; TCRdb keeps in-frame clones, though not all of them. In the table there are 750,000 to 1,000,000 clones, more than 85% of which are singletons. V lost 7 bases, J lost 0 bases, and 18 bases lay in between. Germline CDR1 and CDR2: MDHEN and SYDVKM. The CDR3 extends over 17 amino acids. The chain links TRBV28 to TRBJ1-4, with D unresolved. The sequence came from a man aged 25 to 40 in good health. The sequencing input was naive CD8+ T cells sorted from blood. The CDR3 sequence is CASTGREIRPTNEKLFF. In DNA, the CDR3 is TGTGCCAGCACCGGTCGGGAAATACGACCAACTAATGAAAAACTGTTTTTT. Together with reference TRBV28 and TRBJ1-4, the CDR3 gives the full variable domain: DVKVTQSSRYLVKRTGEKVFLECVQDMDHENMFWYRQDPGLGLRLIYFSYDVKMKEKGDIPEGYSVSREKKERFSLILESASTNQTSMYLCASTGREIRPTNEKLFFGSGTQLSVL.